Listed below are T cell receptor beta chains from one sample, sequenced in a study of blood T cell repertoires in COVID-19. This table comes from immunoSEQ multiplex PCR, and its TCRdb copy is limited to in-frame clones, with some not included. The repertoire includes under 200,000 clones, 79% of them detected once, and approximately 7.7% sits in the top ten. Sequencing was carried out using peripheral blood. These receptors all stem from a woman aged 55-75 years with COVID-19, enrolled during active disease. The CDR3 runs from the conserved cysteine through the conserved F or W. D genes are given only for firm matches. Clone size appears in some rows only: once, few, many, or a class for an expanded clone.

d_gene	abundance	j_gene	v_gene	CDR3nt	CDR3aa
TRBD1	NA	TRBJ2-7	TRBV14	TGTGCCAGCAGAGCCGGGACAGGCTACGAGCAGTACTTC	CASRAGTGYEQYF
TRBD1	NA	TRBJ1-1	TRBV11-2	TGTGCCAGCAGACCCGGGACAGTGAACACTGAAGCTTTCTTT	CASRPGTVNTEAFF
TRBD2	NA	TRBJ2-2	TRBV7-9	TGTGCCAGCAGCCCGGGAGTAGCGGGAAACACCGGGGAGCTGTTTTTT	CASSPGVAGNTGELFF
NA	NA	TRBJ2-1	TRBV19	TGTGCCAGTAGTAAGGCGGGGACCTACAATGAGCAGTTCTTC	CASSKAGTYNEQFF
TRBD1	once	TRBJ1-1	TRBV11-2	TGTGCCAGCAGCTTAGTGGGTACAGGGGGCGAAGCTTTCTTT	CASSLVGTGGEAFF
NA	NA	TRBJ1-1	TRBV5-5	TGTGCCAGCAGCTTGGCCGGGGTGGAGAACACTGAAGCTTTCTTT	CASSLAGVENTEAFF
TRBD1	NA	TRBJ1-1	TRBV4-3	TGCGCCAGCAGCCCCCGACTCGTCAGCGGAGGACAGGGAGGCGCTTTCTTT	CASSPRLVSGGQGGAFF
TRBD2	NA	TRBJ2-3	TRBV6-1	TGTGCCAGCAGTGAAGCGGTGACTAGCGGGGGCACAGATACGCAGTATTTT	CASSEAVTSGGTDTQYF
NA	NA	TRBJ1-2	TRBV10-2	TGCGCCAGCAGTGTTGACAGTTATGGCTACACCTTC	CASSVDSYGYTF
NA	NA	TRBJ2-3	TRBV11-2	TGTGCCAGCAGCTCCCTGCCCAGAGGAGTCGATACGCAGTATTTT	CASSSLPRGVDTQYF
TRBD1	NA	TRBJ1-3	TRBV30	TGTGCCTGGGGGGACAGGCCCTCTGGAAACACCATATATTTT	CAWGDRPSGNTIYF
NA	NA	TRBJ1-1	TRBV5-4	TGTGCCAGCAGCCCTAGGATCAACACTGAAGCTTTCTTT	CASSPRINTEAFF
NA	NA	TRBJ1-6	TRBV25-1	TGTGCCAGCAATGCAGGGGTTATCGGTTCACCCCTCCACTTT	CASNAGVIGSPLHF
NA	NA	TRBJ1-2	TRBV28	TGTGCCAGCAGTCCTACGGGGGGCCGCACGTTTAGCTATGGCTACACCTTC	CASSPTGGRTFSYGYTF
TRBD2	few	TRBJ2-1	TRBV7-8	TGTGCCAGCAGATTTAGCGGGGGGGGCTCCACTGTTGAGCAGTTCTTC	CASRFSGGGSTVEQFF
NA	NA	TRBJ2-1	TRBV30	TGTGCCTGGAGGCGGGGACCTAGCCACTACAATGAGCAGTTCTTC	CAWRRGPSHYNEQFF
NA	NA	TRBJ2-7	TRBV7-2	TGTGCCAGCAGCTTAGCGGGGCTGATCAGTCCCTACGAGCAGTACTTC	CASSLAGLISPYEQYF
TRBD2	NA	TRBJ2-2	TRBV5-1	TGCGCCAGCAGCTCCGGACTAGCGGGGTGGGGCACCGGGGAGCTGTTTTTT	CASSSGLAGWGTGELFF
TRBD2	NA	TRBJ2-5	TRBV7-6	TGTGCCAGCAGCACTCTAGCGGGGGGAGAGACCCAGTACTTC	CASSTLAGGETQYF
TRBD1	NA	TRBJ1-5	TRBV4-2	TGTGCCAGCAGCCAAACACCGACAGGGAACCAGCCCCAGCATTTT	CASSQTPTGNQPQHF